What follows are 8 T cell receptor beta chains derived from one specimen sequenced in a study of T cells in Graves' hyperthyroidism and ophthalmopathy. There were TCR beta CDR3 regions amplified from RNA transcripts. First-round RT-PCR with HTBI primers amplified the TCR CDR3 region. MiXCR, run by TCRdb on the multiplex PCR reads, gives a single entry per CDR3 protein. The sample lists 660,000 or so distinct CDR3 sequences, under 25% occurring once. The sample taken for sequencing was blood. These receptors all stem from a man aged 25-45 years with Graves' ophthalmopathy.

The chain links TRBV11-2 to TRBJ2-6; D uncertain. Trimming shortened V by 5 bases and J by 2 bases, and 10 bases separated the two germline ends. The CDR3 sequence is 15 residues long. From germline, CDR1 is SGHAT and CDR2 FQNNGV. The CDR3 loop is CASSPPAAGANVLTF. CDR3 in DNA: TGTGCCAGCAGCCCCCCGGCAGCTGGGGCCAACGTCCTGACTTTC.

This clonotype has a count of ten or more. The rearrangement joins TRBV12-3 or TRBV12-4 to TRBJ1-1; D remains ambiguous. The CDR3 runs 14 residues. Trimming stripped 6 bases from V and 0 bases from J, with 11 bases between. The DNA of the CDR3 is TGTGCCAGCAGGCTAGGAGAAATGAACACTGAAGCTTTCTTT. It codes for CASRLGEMNTEAFF.

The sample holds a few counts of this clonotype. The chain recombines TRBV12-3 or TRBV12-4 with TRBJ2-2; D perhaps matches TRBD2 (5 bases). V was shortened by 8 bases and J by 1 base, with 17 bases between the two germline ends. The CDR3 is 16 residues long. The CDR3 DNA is TGTGCCAGCTCTCGAGGAGACTACCTGAACACCGGGGAGCTGTTTTTT. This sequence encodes CASSRGDYLNTGELFF.

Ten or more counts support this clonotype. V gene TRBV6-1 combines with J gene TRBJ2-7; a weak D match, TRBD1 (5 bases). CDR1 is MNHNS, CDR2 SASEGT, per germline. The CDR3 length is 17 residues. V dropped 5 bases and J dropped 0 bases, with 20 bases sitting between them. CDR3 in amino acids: CASSSTGWGGSSYEQYF. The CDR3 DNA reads TGTGCCAGCAGTTCGACTGGGTGGGGCGGTTCCTCCTACGAGCAGTACTTC.

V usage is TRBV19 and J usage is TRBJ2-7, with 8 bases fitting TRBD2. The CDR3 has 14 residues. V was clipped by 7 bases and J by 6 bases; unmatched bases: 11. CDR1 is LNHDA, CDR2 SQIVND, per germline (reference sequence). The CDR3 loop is CASTPKAGVSEQYF. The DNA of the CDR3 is TGTGCCAGTACCCCCAAAGCGGGAGTCTCCGAGCAGTACTTC.

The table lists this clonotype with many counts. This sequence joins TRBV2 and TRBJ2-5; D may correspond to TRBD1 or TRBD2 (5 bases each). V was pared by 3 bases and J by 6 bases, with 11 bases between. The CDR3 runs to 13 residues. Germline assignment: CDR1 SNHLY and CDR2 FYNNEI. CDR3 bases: TGTGCCAGCAGTGATCTCCGGGGCCAGACCCAGTACTTC. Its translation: CASSDLRGQTQYF.

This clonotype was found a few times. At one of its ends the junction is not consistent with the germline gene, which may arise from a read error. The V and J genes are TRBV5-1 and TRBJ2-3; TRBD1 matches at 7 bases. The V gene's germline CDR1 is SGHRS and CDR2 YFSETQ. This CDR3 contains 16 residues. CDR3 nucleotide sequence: TGTGCCAGCAGCTTACTTTCTGACAGGGGCACAGATACGCAGTATTTT. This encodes CASSLLSDRGTDTQYF.

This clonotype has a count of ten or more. DNA for the CDR3: TGTGCCAGCAGCCAACAGGTTGGGACCGGGGAGCTGTTTTTT. Protein: CASSQQVGTGELFF. The chain uses TRBV3-1 and TRBJ2-2; no clear D gene. Trimming took off 2 bases at V and 5 bases at J, with 9 bases between the two ends. The CDR3 spans 14 residues. CDR1 LGHDT and CDR2 YNNKEL come from the germline V gene (reference sequence).